These 7 T cell receptor beta chains came from one sample sequenced in a study of blood T cells in healthy people across ages. A second roughly 6 to 12 cycle PCR used barcoded and J-beta primers. TCRdb reanalysed the 5' RACE reads using MiXCR and keeps one entry per CDR3 protein. The table records roughly 700,000 distinct CDR3 sequences, about 25% of them present only once. This same sample was also taken into another study, of T cells of mothers and their children.

Sequenced input: blood. These receptors came from a boy younger than 18 in good health.

This clonotype was counted many times. The chain couples TRBV7-3 to TRBJ2-3; perhaps TRBD2 as D (6 bases). Trimming stripped 8 bases from V and 1 base from J, with 10 bases between. This CDR3 spans 13 amino acids. The germline gives CDR1 SGHTA, CDR2 FQGTGA. In DNA form, the CDR3 reads TGTGCCAGCCGGTTAGCGGGCACAGATACGCAGTATTTT. It codes for CASRLAGTDTQYF.

V is TRBV9 and J is TRBJ1-6, with D uncertain. Trimming shortened V by 5 bases and J by 8 bases, and 14 bases separated the two germline ends. The length of the CDR3 is 14 residues. Germline V CDR1 and CDR2: SGDLS, YYNGEE. The CDR3 DNA reads TGTGCCAGCAGAAGTTGGGGTGAAGATTCACCCCTCCACTTT. This codes for CASRSWGEDSPLHF.

The chain is built from TRBV20-1 and TRBJ2-7; D possibly matches TRBD1 or TRBD2 (7 bases each). The CDR3 extends over 13 amino acids. V lost 5 bases and J lost 6, with 17 bases in between. The germline gives CDR1 DFQATT, CDR2 SNEGSKA (reference sequence). CDR3 region: CSARRQGGSEQYF. The CDR3 nucleotides read TGCAGTGCTCGCAGACAGGGAGGGAGCGAGCAGTACTTC.

The J gene is TRBJ2-5, the V gene TRBV7-9; TRBD2 aligns across 9 bases. Looked up from germline, CDR1 is SEHNR and CDR2 is FQNEAQ (reference sequence). Trimming took 0 bases from V and 5 from J; bases not matched to a gene: 4. CDR3 length: 15 amino acids. The CDR3 is CASSLAVAGAETQYF. The CDR3 nucleotides read TGTGCCAGCAGCTTAGCGGTAGCGGGAGCGGAGACCCAGTACTTC. The full variable domain, its missing parts supplied by reference TRBV7-9 and TRBJ2-5, is DTGVSQNPRHKITKRGQNVTFRCDPISEHNRLYWYRQTLGQGPEFLTYFQNEAQLEKSRLLSDRFSAERPKGSFSTLEIQRTEQGDSAMYLCASSLAVAGAETQYFGPGTRLLVL.

A remark on this clonotype: One junction end disagrees with the germline gene, perhaps due to a read error. The J gene is TRBJ1-4, the V gene TRBV7-2; 7 nucleotides align to TRBD1. Germline lookup yields CDR1 SGHTA and CDR2 FQGNSA. The CDR3 sequence is 15 residues long. For the CDR3, the DNA is TGTGCCAGCAGCTTAGGTCCAGGGGGGGATGAACAACTGTTTTTT. Its translation is CASSLGPGGDEQLFF.

In this sample, this clonotype turned up many times. The junction and the germline gene differ at one end; a read error may be behind it. The chain joins TRBV6-4 to TRBJ2-3; TRBD2 matches 11 bases. This CDR3 is 16 amino acids long. Germline values: CDR1 MRHNA, CDR2 SNTAGT. CDR3 sequence (DNA): TGTGCCAGCAGCGACTCAGAACTAGCGGGAGCAGATACGCAGTATTTT. Its protein is CASSDSELAGADTQYF.

This chain links TRBV11-2 with TRBJ2-1; D perhaps matches TRBD2 (6 bases). Germline assignment: CDR1 SGHAT and CDR2 FQNNGV. CDR3 length: 15 residues. V was clipped by 4 bases and J by 3 bases, with 13 bases between them. As DNA, the CDR3 is TGTGCCAGCAGCTCCCCCGGGACTCTCTACAATGAGCAGTTCTTC. Translating it yields CASSSPGTLYNEQFF.